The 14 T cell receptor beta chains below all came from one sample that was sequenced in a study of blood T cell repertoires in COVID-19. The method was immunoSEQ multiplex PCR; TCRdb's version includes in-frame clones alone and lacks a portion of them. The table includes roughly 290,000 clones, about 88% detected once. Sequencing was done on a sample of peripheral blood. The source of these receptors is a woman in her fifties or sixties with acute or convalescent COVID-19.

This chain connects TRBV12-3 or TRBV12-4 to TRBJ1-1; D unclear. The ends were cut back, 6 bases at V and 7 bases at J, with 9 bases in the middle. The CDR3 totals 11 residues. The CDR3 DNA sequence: TGTGCCAGCAGCGAATTACTTGAAGCTTTCTTT. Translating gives CASSELLEAFF.

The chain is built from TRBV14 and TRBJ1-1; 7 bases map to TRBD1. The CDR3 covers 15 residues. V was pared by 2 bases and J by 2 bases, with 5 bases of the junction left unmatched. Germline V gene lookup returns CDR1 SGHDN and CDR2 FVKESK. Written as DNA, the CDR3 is TGTGCCAGCAGCCAACGACAGGGAGGAAACACTGAAGCTTTCTTT. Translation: CASSQRQGGNTEAFF. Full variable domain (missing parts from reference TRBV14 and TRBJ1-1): EAGVTQFPSHSVIEKGQTVTLRCDPISGHDNLYWYRRVMGKEIKFLLHFVKESKQDESGMPNNRFLAERTGGTYSTLKVQPAELEDSGVYFCASSQRQGGNTEAFFGQGTRLTVV.

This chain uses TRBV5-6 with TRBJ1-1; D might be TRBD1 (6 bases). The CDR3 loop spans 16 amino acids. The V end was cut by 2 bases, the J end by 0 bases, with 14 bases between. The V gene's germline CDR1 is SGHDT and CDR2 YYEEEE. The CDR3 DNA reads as TGTGCCAGCAGCTTACAGGGTCGGTTAATGAACACTGAAGCTTTCTTT. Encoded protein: CASSLQGRLMNTEAFF. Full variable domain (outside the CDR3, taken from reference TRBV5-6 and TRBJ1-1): DAGVTQSPTHLIKTRGQQVTLRCSPKSGHDTVSWYQQALGQGPQFIFQYYEEEERQRGNFPDRFSGHQFPNYSSELNVNALLLGDSALYLCASSLQGRLMNTEAFFGQGTRLTVV.

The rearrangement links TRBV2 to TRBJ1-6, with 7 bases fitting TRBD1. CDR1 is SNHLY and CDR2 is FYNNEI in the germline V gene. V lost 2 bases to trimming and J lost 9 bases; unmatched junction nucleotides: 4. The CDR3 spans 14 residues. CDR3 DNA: TGTGCCAGCAGTGAATCAGGGGGTCTTTCACCCCTCCACTTT. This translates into CASSESGGLSPLHF. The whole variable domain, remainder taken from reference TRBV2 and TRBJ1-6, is EPEVTQTPSHQVTQMGQEVILRCVPISNHLYFYWYRQILGQKVEFLVSFYNNEISEKSEIFDDQFSVERPDGSNFTLKIRSTKLEDSAMYFCASSESGGLSPLHFGNGTRLTVT.

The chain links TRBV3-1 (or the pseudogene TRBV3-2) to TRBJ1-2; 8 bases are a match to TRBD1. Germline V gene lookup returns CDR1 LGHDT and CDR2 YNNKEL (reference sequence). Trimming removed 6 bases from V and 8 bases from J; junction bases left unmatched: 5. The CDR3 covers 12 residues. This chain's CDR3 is CASRTGAEGYTF. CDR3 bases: TGTGCCAGCAGGACAGGGGCGGAAGGCTACACCTTC.

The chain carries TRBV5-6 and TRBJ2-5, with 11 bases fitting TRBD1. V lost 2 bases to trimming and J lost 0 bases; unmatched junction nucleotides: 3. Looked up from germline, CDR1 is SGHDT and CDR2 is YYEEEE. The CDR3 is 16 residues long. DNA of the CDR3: TGTGCCAGCAGCTTACCGGGACAGGGGGACCAAGAGACCCAGTACTTC. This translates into CASSLPGQGDQETQYF. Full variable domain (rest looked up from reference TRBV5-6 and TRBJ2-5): DAGVTQSPTHLIKTRGQQVTLRCSPKSGHDTVSWYQQALGQGPQFIFQYYEEEERQRGNFPDRFSGHQFPNYSSELNVNALLLGDSALYLCASSLPGQGDQETQYFGPGTRLLVL.

The CDR3 reads CASNPGQGATNEQFF. CDR3 nucleotide sequence: TGTGCCAGCAATCCGGGACAGGGGGCGACTAATGAGCAGTTCTTC. The rearrangement links TRBV2 to TRBJ2-1; 12 nucleotides agree with TRBD1. CDR1 is SNHLY and CDR2 is FYNNEI in the germline V gene. This CDR3 has 15 amino acids. V lost 7 bases and J lost 7; bases outside the gene matches: 8.

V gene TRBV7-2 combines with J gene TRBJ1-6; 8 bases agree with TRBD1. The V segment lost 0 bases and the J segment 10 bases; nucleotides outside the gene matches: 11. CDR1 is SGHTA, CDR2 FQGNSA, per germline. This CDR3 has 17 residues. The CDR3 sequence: CASSLAPRTGTGSPLHF. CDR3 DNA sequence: TGTGCCAGCAGCTTAGCGCCTAGGACAGGGACGGGGTCACCCCTCCACTTT. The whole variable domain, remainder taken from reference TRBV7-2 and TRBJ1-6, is GAGVSQSPSNKVTEKGKDVELRCDPISGHTALYWYRQSLGQGLEFLIYFQGNSAPDKSGLPSDRFSAERTGGSVSTLTIQRTQQEDSAVYLCASSLAPRTGTGSPLHFGNGTRLTVT.

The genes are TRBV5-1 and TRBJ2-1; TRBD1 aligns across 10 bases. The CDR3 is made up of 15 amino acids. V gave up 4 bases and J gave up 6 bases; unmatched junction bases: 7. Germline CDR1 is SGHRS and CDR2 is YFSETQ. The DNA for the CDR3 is TGCGCCAGCAGCCCGGGACAGGGGAGTCCCAATGAGCAGTTCTTC. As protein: CASSPGQGSPNEQFF.

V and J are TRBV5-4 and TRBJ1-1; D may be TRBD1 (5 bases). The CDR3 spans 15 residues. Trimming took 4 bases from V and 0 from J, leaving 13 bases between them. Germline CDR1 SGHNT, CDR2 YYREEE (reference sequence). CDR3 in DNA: TGTGCCAGCAGCCGTGGGGGGAGCTTGAACACTGAAGCTTTCTTT. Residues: CASSRGGSLNTEAFF.

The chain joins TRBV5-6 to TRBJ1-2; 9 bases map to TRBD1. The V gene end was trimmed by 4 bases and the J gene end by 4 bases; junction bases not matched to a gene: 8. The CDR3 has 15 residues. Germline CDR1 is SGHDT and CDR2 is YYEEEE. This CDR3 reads CASSGQGQGSYGYTF. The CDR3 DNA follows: TGTGCCAGCAGCGGGCAGGGACAGGGAAGCTATGGCTACACCTTC.

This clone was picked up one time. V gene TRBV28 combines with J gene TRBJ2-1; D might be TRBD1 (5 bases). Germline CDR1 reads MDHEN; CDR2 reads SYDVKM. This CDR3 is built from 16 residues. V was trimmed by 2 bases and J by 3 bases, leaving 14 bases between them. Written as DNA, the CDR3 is TGTGCCAGCAGTTTACCCGGCCAGGGTCTCTACAATGAGCAGTTCTTC. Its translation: CASSLPGQGLYNEQFF. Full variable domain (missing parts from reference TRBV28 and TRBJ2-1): DVKVTQSSRYLVKRTGEKVFLECVQDMDHENMFWYRQDPGLGLRLIYFSYDVKMKEKGDIPEGYSVSREKKERFSLILESASTNQTSMYLCASSLPGQGLYNEQFFGPGTRLTVL.

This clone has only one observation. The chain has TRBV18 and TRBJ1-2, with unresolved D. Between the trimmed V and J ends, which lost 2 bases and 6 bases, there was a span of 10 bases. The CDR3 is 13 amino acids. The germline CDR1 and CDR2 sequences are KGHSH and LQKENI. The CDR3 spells CASSPADSHGYTF. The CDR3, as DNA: TGTGCCAGCTCACCAGCAGACTCCCATGGCTACACCTTC.

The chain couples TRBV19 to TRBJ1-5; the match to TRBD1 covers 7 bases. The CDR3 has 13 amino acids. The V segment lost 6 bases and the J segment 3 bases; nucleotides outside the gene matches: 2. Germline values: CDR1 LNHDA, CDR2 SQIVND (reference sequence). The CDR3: CASSDRDNQPQHF. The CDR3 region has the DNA TGTGCCAGTAGCGACAGGGACAATCAGCCCCAGCATTTT.